This T cell receptor (beta chain) came from a study of blood T cells in healthy people across ages. Using a J-beta primer mix together with a sample-barcoded 5' primer, a second PCR was run for about 7 to 12 cycles. TCRdb reprocessed the 5' RACE reads via MiXCR and lists one record per CDR3 protein. The profile shows about 830,000 distinct CDR3 sequences, approximately 65% of them singletons. Germline V CDR1 and CDR2: MNHEY, SVGAGI. CDR3 length: 12 amino acids. Between the trimmed V and J ends, which lost 7 bases and 6 bases, there was a span of 11 bases. The chain is built from TRBV6-5 and TRBJ2-3; D not certain. The sample consisted of blood. This clonotype was sampled from a man aged 30 to 45 in good health. In DNA form, the CDR3 reads TGTGCCAGCAACGGGTATACCGATACGCAGTATTTT. It codes for CASNGYTDTQYF.